The following is a T cell receptor (beta chain) sequence with its context. The data are from a study of blood T cell repertoires in COVID-19. On the study more broadly: COVID-19 samples collected from the United States, Italy and Spain covered acute and convalescent phases. T cells, B-cell-depleted T cells, or PBMCs supplied cDNA or gDNA.

Source study methods: By means of reference gene primer amplification, nucleated cell counts were estimated. Clones were read by immunoSEQ multiplex PCR, and TCRdb kept only the in-frame ones, dropping some. The V and J calls and the clone size are those of that table, but D and trimming were determined from the DNA. The sample holds more than 90,000 clones; 70% to 90% are singletons and the top ten take around 4.1%. Germline V lookup: CDR1 MNHEY, CDR2 SVGAGI. This CDR3 is built from 14 residues. Trimming took off 6 bases at V and 5 bases at J, with 17 bases between the two ends. Sequenced input: peripheral blood. The TCR was taken from a man between 60 and 70 years old with acute or convalescent COVID-19. V and J are TRBV6-5 and TRBJ2-7; tentative D call: TRBD1 (8 bases). Here the CDR3 reads CASRAGQGGDEQYV. The CDR3 bases are TGTGCCAGCAGGGCAGGACAGGGAGGGGACGAGCAGTACGTC.